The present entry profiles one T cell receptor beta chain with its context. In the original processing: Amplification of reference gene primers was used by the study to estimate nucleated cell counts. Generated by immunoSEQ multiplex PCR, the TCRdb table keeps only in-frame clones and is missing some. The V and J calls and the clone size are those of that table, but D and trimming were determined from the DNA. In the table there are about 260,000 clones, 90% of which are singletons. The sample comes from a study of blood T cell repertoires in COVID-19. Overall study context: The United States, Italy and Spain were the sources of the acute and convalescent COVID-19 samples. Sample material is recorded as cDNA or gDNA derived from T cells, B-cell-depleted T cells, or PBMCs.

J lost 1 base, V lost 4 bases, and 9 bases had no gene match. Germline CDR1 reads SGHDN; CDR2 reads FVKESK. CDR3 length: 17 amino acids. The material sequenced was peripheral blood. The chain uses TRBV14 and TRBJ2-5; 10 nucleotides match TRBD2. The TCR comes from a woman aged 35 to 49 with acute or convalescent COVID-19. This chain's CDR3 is CASSPILAGAFQETQYF. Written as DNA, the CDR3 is TGTGCCAGCAGCCCAATCCTAGCGGGGGCATTCCAAGAGACCCAGTACTTC.